Following are 6 T cell receptor beta chains from one sample sequenced in a study of cytomegalovirus exposure and HLA in healthy donors. Both 60 Vbeta primers and 13 Jbeta primers went into the PCR. Here immunoSEQ multiplex PCR was the method, and the copy in TCRdb shows in-frame clones only, minus some. The repertoire holds roughly 100,000 clones, with about 70% as singletons. The sequencing sample was made of PBMCs. The source of these receptors is a middle-aged woman in good health and CMV-seronegative.

The V gene is TRBV29-1, the J gene TRBJ1-5; D uncertain. The germline V gene encodes CDR1 SQVTM and CDR2 ANQGSEA. This CDR3 is 13 amino acids long. V lost 0 bases, J lost 2 bases, and 5 bases lay in between. CDR3 in DNA: TGCAGCGTTGAAGAGGGAGGCAATCAGCCCCAGCATTTT. Translation gives CSVEEGGNQPQHF.

V gene TRBV6-5 combines with J gene TRBJ1-2, with D possibly TRBD1 on 6 matching bases. There are 13 residues in the CDR3. CDR1 is MNHEY and CDR2 is SVGAGI in the germline V gene. V lost 6 bases, J lost 7 bases, and 15 bases lay in between. The CDR3 here is CASSLPGDVGYTF. In DNA, the CDR3 is TGTGCCAGCAGCCTTCCAGGGGATGTTGGCTACACCTTC.

J is TRBJ2-1 and V is TRBV7-3, with TRBD2 identical over 9 bases. Germline V gives CDR1 SGHTA, CDR2 FQGTGA. V lost 2 bases to trimming and J lost 7 bases; unmatched junction nucleotides: 6. This CDR3 contains 15 residues. As DNA, the CDR3 is TGTGCCAGCAGCTTATATGGCGGGAGGGGAAATGAGCAGTTCTTC. Amino acids: CASSLYGGRGNEQFF.

This chain uses TRBV7-2 with TRBJ2-1, with D possibly being TRBD2 (5 bases). V lost 8 bases and J 10 bases, leaving 15 bases between the germline ends. Germline V gives CDR1 SGHTA, CDR2 FQGNSA. The CDR3 contains 12 residues. This CDR3 is CASGESEREQFF. Here the CDR3 DNA reads TGTGCCAGCGGGGAGTCTGAAAGGGAGCAGTTCTTC.

The V gene is TRBV9, the J gene TRBJ2-7; 8 bases line up with TRBD2. Germline CDR1 is SGDLS and CDR2 is YYNGEE. The CDR3 loop spans 16 amino acids. J lost 3 bases, V lost 0 bases, and 8 bases had no gene match. The CDR3 DNA follows: TGTGCCAGCAGCGTAGGGCTAGCGGGCGGGAACTACGAGCAGTACTTC. Residues: CASSVGLAGGNYEQYF.

The V call is TRBV5-1, the J call TRBJ2-1; 7 bases align to TRBD2. This CDR3 region has 15 residues. Germline CDR1 and CDR2: SGHRS and YFSETQ. V shed 6 bases, J shed 6 bases, and the junction held 12 bases outside the gene matches. For the CDR3, the DNA is TGCGCCAGCATCAGGGTGCCGGGACTACCCAATGAGCAGTTCTTC. This gives the protein CASIRVPGLPNEQFF. Combining the CDR3 with reference TRBV5-1 and TRBJ2-1 gives the whole variable domain KAGVTQTPRYLIKTRGQQVTLSCSPISGHRSVSWYQQTPGQGLQFLFEYFSETQRNKGNFPGRFSGRQFSNSRSEMNVSTLELGDSALYLCASIRVPGLPNEQFFGPGTRLTVL.